Following are 21 T cell receptor beta chains from one sample sequenced in a study of CXCR3-negative and CXCR3-positive naive CD8 T cells. cDNA libraries for TRB were generated by 5' RACE incorporating UMI labels. TCRdb reprocessed the 5' RACE reads and keeps a single row for each CDR3 protein, giving no DNA. The sample includes approximately 4,000 distinct CDR3 sequences. The material sequenced was naive CXCR3- CD8+ T cells from blood. This sample's subset: CD45RO-CCR7+CD27+CD95- naive CD8+ T cells lacking CXCR3 (TNR3-). These receptor sequences come from a human donor in good health. Some clones in this sample may be carry-over from other donors' samples.

This clonotype registers medium-sized by frequency. The chain couples TRBV7-9 to TRBJ2-1; TCRdb returns TRBD1, unconfirmable since there is no DNA. Germline loops: CDR1 SEHNR, CDR2 FQNEAQ (reference sequence). The CDR3 extends over 16 amino acids. The CDR3: CASSLATGGTYNEQFF.

The chain combines TRBV6-2 or TRBV6-3 with TRBJ2-5; TCRdb reports TRBD2, a call that lacks DNA to check it against. The CDR3 has 14 residues. CDR1 is MNHEY, CDR2 SVGEGT, per germline. CDR3 loop: CASSPLAVEETQYF.

This clonotype ranks as medium-sized in terms of frequency. The V call is TRBV29-1, the J call TRBJ2-2. Germline-derived CDR1 and CDR2 are SQVTM and ANQGSEA. The CDR3 runs to 12 residues. CDR3: CSVPQVTGELFF.

By frequency, this clonotype is medium-sized (0.01 to 0.1%). The chain carries TRBV7-2 and TRBJ1-1; TCRdb proposes TRBD1, but this gene call is untestable without DNA. This CDR3 contains 16 residues. The germline V gene encodes CDR1 SGHTA and CDR2 FQGNSA. CDR3 sequence reads: CASSTRDRGLNTEAFF.

The chain links TRBV7-9 to TRBJ2-2; TCRdb's assignment of TRBD1 cannot be checked, as there is no DNA. The germline V gene encodes CDR1 SEHNR and CDR2 FQNEAQ (reference sequence). The CDR3 has 14 residues. CDR3: CASSHTQGTGELFF.

Its frequency marks this clonotype as medium-sized. This sequence joins TRBV27 and TRBJ1-1; the D gene TCRdb calls, TRBD1, cannot be checked with no DNA. Germline CDR1 MNHEY, CDR2 SMNVEV (reference sequence). The CDR3 loop spans 13 amino acids. The CDR3 reads CASSLGTGTEAFF.

This clonotype registers medium-sized by frequency. The chain recombines TRBV29-1 with TRBJ1-1; as DNA is missing, the TRBD1 call by TCRdb cannot be tested. The CDR3 spans 12 residues. Germline assignment: CDR1 SQVTM and CDR2 ANQGSEA. Here the CDR3 reads CSAEGAGTEAFF.

The rearrangement joins TRBV29-1 to TRBJ1-1. CDR1 is SQVTM, CDR2 ANQGSEA, per germline. The CDR3 is made up of 11 amino acids. The CDR3 is CSEHGPTEAFF.

This rearrangement joins TRBV4-2 to TRBJ2-7. This CDR3 is built from 13 residues. Germline V gene sequence: CDR1 LGHNA, CDR2 YNFKEQ. CDR3 sequence reads: CASSQELSNEQYF.

The genes are TRBV6-6 and TRBJ2-5; TCRdb names TRBD2, which stays unverified in the absence of DNA. The germline V gene encodes CDR1 MNHNY and CDR2 SVGAGI (reference sequence). The CDR3 extends over 12 amino acids. CDR3 region: CASSYPPETQYF.

This CDR3 is CASSFDPNRADTDTQYF. V is TRBV7-9 and J is TRBJ2-3; the D gene TCRdb calls, TRBD1, cannot be checked with no DNA. The CDR3 is 17 residues long. The V gene's germline CDR1 is SEHNR and CDR2 FQNEAQ (reference sequence).

This clonotype registers medium-sized by frequency. The rearrangement links TRBV29-1 to TRBJ1-1; as DNA is missing, the TRBD1 call by TCRdb cannot be tested. The CDR3 runs 13 residues. The germline gives CDR1 SQVTM, CDR2 ANQGSEA. CDR3 in amino acids: CSVESGENTEAFF.

This clonotype is identified as medium-sized from frequency. The gene calls are TRBV6-2 or TRBV6-3 and TRBJ2-1; lacking DNA, the TRBD1 call made by TCRdb goes unchecked. The CDR3 extends over 19 amino acids. The germline CDR1 and CDR2 sequences are MNHEY and SVGEGT. The CDR3 sequence: CASTPRWRGADSSYNEQFF.

According to its frequency, this clonotype is medium-sized. The chain carries TRBV29-1 and TRBJ2-2; TCRdb returns TRBD2, unconfirmable since there is no DNA. CDR1 is SQVTM and CDR2 is ANQGSEA in the germline V gene. This CDR3 has 15 residues. Here the CDR3 reads CSASPAGRETGELFF.

Judged by frequency, this clonotype is medium-sized. This chain uses TRBV29-1 with TRBJ2-7; the TCRdb D gene call, TRBD1, has no DNA to confirm it. This CDR3 region has 16 residues. Per germline, CDR1 SQVTM and CDR2 ANQGSEA. This CDR3 is CSVAGIFGQGAYEQYF.

This clonotype is identified as medium-sized from frequency. The chain has TRBV29-1 and TRBJ2-3; TCRdb selects TRBD1, and the lack of DNA leaves this call unchecked. The CDR3 has 16 amino acids. CDR1 and CDR2 from the germline V gene are SQVTM and ANQGSEA. The CDR3 loop reads CSASIQGGISTDTQYF.

This clonotype counts as medium-sized by frequency. V and J are TRBV29-1 and TRBJ1-1. The CDR3 is 14 residues long. The germline V gene has CDR1 SQVTM and CDR2 ANQGSEA. The CDR3 reads CSVDLGILNTEAFF.

This clonotype is identified as medium-sized from frequency. This chain's CDR3 is CSVRLSESYNEQFF. This sequence joins TRBV29-1 and TRBJ2-1. Germline CDR1 reads SQVTM; CDR2 reads ANQGSEA. CDR3 size: 14 residues.

The chain couples TRBV9 to TRBJ2-3; TCRdb's D call, TRBD1, is unchecked because there is no DNA. This CDR3 is 15 amino acids long. Germline V gene lookup returns CDR1 SGDLS and CDR2 YYNGEE. The CDR3 spells CASSYTGSSTDTQYF.

This clonotype counts as medium-sized (0.01 to 0.1%) by frequency. The V gene is TRBV2, the J gene TRBJ2-1; TCRdb names TRBD2, which stays unverified in the absence of DNA. Germline CDR1 is SNHLY and CDR2 is FYNNEI. This CDR3 contains 15 residues. CDR3 loop: CASSYGLAGENEQFF.

Considering frequency, this clonotype is medium-sized. The V and J genes are TRBV4-3 and TRBJ2-1; the D call from TCRdb, TRBD1, cannot be confirmed without DNA. The CDR3 length is 15 residues. CDR1 and CDR2 from the germline V gene are LGHNA and YSLEER. The chain's CDR3 is CASSQDHRGYNEQFF.